The 29 T cell receptor beta chains reported below all come from one sample, sequenced in a study of sequential checkpoint blockade in melanoma (dated by TCRdb to the late 2010s). The sample's treatment or condition, from its label and the paper: randomized to nivolumab then ipilimumab (arm A) or the reverse (arm B). Receptor libraries were prepared by the immunoSEQ multiplex PCR assay. The source is immuneACCESS, and TCRdb retained only in-frame sequences with V and J called. Part of the clones is not carried over; for the studies checked, unresolved V genes explain less than half of this, and the remainder is unexplained. Here the sample has 25,000 to 30,000 clones; 65% to 85% occur a single time. The ten largest make up less than 20% of the sample. The material was CD8+ T cells sorted from blood (inferred from file names), obtained from a patient given nivolumab and ipilimumab in sequence. These receptors originate from a human donor with melanoma.

The chain joins TRBV5-8 to TRBJ1-5; 9 nucleotides agree with TRBD1. J was trimmed by 6 bases and V by 1 base; bases with no gene match: 17. Germline assignment: CDR1 SGHTS and CDR2 YDEGEE. This CDR3 is 19 amino acids long. The CDR3 bases are TGTGCCAGCAGCTTGCGACCCAAACAGGGGGCGAGTAACGGTCAGCCCCAGCATTTT. Encoded protein: CASSLRPKQGASNGQPQHF. Full variable domain (missing parts from reference TRBV5-8 and TRBJ1-5): EAGVTQSPTHLIKTRGQQATLRCSPISGHTSVYWYQQALGLGLQFLLWYDEGEERNRGNFPPRFSGRQFPNYSSELNVNALELEDSALYLCASSLRPKQGASNGQPQHFGDGTRLSIL.

The chain links TRBV19 to TRBJ1-3; a weak D match, TRBD1 (6 bases). Trimming stripped 2 bases from V and 2 bases from J, with 10 bases between. Germline V gene data show CDR1 as LNHDA and CDR2 as SQIVND (reference sequence). CDR3 length: 15 amino acids. The CDR3: CASSIRGGAGNTIYF. The CDR3 bases are TGTGCCAGTAGTATAAGGGGGGGCGCTGGAAACACCATATATTTT.

This sequence joins TRBV28 and TRBJ2-2, with TRBD2 as a possible D gene (6 bases). Germline-derived CDR1 and CDR2 are MDHEN and SYDVKM. The CDR3 consists of 16 residues. Trimming cost V 5 bases and J 4 bases, with 17 bases left between them. The CDR3 sequence is CASSEVREYGTGELFF. CDR3 DNA: TGTGCCAGCAGTGAGGTCCGGGAGTATGGCACCGGGGAGCTGTTTTTT.

V is TRBV28 and J is TRBJ2-5; 7 nucleotides match TRBD2. V shed 0 bases and J 5 bases; nucleotides not matched to a gene: 15. The CDR3 totals 18 residues. The germline CDR1 and CDR2 sequences are MDHEN and SYDVKM. The chain's CDR3 is CASSLWAPGSARGETQYF. DNA of the CDR3: TGTGCCAGCAGTTTATGGGCCCCGGGGAGTGCGCGGGGGGAGACCCAGTACTTC.

The V and J genes are TRBV10-2 and TRBJ1-6; 7 nucleotides match TRBD1. CDR1 is WSHSY and CDR2 is SAAADI in the germline V gene. J was trimmed by 8 bases and V by 6 bases; bases with no gene match: 7. This CDR3 contains 14 residues. The CDR3: CASRDRDWDSPLHF. The CDR3 region has the DNA TGCGCCAGCAGAGACAGGGATTGGGATTCACCCCTCCACTTT.

V usage is TRBV11-2 and J usage is TRBJ2-3, with TRBD2 as a possible D gene (5 bases). The CDR3 contains 15 residues. Trimming removed 1 base from V and 6 bases from J, with 14 bases in between. CDR1 is SGHAT and CDR2 is FQNNGV in the germline V gene. This CDR3 is CASSLGTSGRDTQYF. The CDR3 region has the DNA TGTGCCAGCAGCTTAGGGACTTCCGGAAGGGATACGCAGTATTTT.

The chain has TRBV4-1 and TRBJ2-7; a weak D match, TRBD2 (5 bases). The CDR3 consists of 15 residues. Germline V CDR1 and CDR2: MGHRA, YSYEKL. Deletions cut 1 base from V and 0 bases from J, with 10 bases between. CDR3 bases: TGCGCCAGCAGCCAAGGGGCCAGCGGCTCCTACGAGCAGTACTTC. Translation: CASSQGASGSYEQYF.

This chain joins TRBV10-3 and TRBJ2-3; 9 nucleotides align to TRBD2. CDR1 and CDR2 from the germline V gene are ENHRY and SYGVKD. There are 15 residues in the CDR3. The V and J ends lost 6 bases and 0 bases, in that order; junction bases with no gene match: 4. The CDR3 sequence is CAIRLGTSSTDTQYF. The CDR3 bases are TGTGCCATCAGATTAGGGACTAGCAGCACAGATACGCAGTATTTT.

The rearrangement uses TRBV6-5 and TRBJ2-7; 10 bases agree with TRBD2. The CDR3 spans 15 residues. V shed 0 bases and J 3 bases; nucleotides not matched to a gene: 2. CDR1 is MNHEY and CDR2 is SVGAGI in the germline V gene. The CDR3 DNA reads TGTGCCAGCAGTTACTCAGCTAGCGGGAGCTACGAGCAGTACTTC. Its protein is CASSYSASGSYEQYF.

This clone was observed a single time. The chain is built from TRBV7-3 and TRBJ2-1; 10 bases align to TRBD2. The CDR3 runs to 14 residues. CDR1 and CDR2 from the germline V gene are SGHTA and FQGTGA. V lost 8 bases, J lost 10 bases, and 11 bases stayed unmatched. The CDR3 loop is CASSTGLAGVEQFF. The CDR3 DNA follows: TGTGCCAGCTCAACCGGGCTAGCGGGAGTCGAGCAGTTCTTC.

The genes are TRBV18 and TRBJ1-1; 8 nucleotides align to TRBD1. Germline V gene data show CDR1 as KGHSH and CDR2 as LQKENI. The V segment lost 2 bases and the J segment 10 bases; nucleotides outside the gene matches: 3. The CDR3 length is 12 residues. This chain's CDR3 is CASSPGGQGAFF. In nucleotides, the CDR3 is TGTGCCAGCTCACCAGGAGGACAGGGAGCTTTCTTT.

This clone is medium-sized. The chain's CDR3 is CASSILDSYNQPQHF. The DNA of the CDR3 is TGTGCCAGTAGTATACTGGACAGCTACAATCAGCCCCAGCATTTT. The V gene is TRBV19, the J gene TRBJ1-5; tentative D call: TRBD1 (6 bases). V shed 2 bases and J shed 3 bases, with 11 bases lying between them. The CDR3 runs to 15 residues. Per the germline V gene, CDR1 is LNHDA and CDR2 is SQIVND (reference sequence).

DNA of the CDR3: TGTGCCAGTAGTAACTTAACAGGGTACCAAGAGACCCAGTACTTC. Its translation: CASSNLTGYQETQYF. The V gene is TRBV19, the J gene TRBJ2-5, with D perhaps matching TRBD1 (6 bases). In germline, CDR1 is LNHDA, CDR2 SQIVND (reference sequence). The ends were cut back, 4 bases at V and 0 bases at J, with 12 bases in the middle. The CDR3 extends over 15 amino acids.

V and J are TRBV4-3 and TRBJ2-7, with 8 bases lining up with TRBD1. Per germline, CDR1 LGHNA and CDR2 YSLEER. J lost 3 bases, V lost 4 bases, and 5 bases had no gene match. This CDR3 contains 14 residues. CDR3 DNA sequence: TGCGCCAGCAGCCCCGGGACAGGACACTACGAGCAGTACTTC. This translates into CASSPGTGHYEQYF.

This chain links TRBV15 with TRBJ1-1; TRBD1 is a possible D gene (5 bases). This CDR3 region has 15 residues. Per germline, CDR1 LNHNV and CDR2 YYDKDF (reference sequence). V lost 1 base and J 3 bases, leaving 12 bases between the germline ends. This CDR3 reads CATSRAGYSDTEAFF. The CDR3, as DNA: TGTGCCACCAGCAGAGCAGGGTATTCGGACACTGAAGCTTTCTTT.

The V gene is TRBV11-2, the J gene TRBJ2-7, with 7 bases aligning to TRBD1. Germline CDR1 is SGHAT and CDR2 is FQNNGV. The CDR3 covers 14 residues. Losses at the gene ends were 1 base for V and 6 bases for J; bases not matched to a gene: 6. This CDR3 is CASSLGQGLSEQYF. The CDR3 DNA sequence: TGTGCCAGCAGCTTAGGACAGGGTCTTTCCGAGCAGTACTTC.

This clone is medium-sized within its sample. The chain joins TRBV5-6 to TRBJ2-1, with D unresolved. V was shortened by 1 base and J by 7 bases, with 12 bases between the two germline ends. Germline lookup yields CDR1 SGHDT and CDR2 YYEEEE. The CDR3 contains 14 residues. The CDR3 DNA is TGTGCCAGCAGCTTGAGCCAACTGAGGAATGAGCAGTTCTTC. Encoded protein: CASSLSQLRNEQFF. Combining the CDR3 with reference TRBV5-6 and TRBJ2-1 gives the whole variable domain DAGVTQSPTHLIKTRGQQVTLRCSPKSGHDTVSWYQQALGQGPQFIFQYYEEEERQRGNFPDRFSGHQFPNYSSELNVNALLLGDSALYLCASSLSQLRNEQFFGPGTRLTVL.

V usage is TRBV29-1 and J usage is TRBJ2-2; no definite D call. CDR1 SQVTM and CDR2 ANQGSEA come from the germline V gene. There are 13 residues in the CDR3. V was trimmed by 6 bases and J by 5 bases, leaving 13 bases between them. The DNA of the CDR3 is TGCAGCGTGAAAACCTACGGGACCGGGGAGCTGTTTTTT. Encoded protein: CSVKTYGTGELFF.

This chain joins TRBV10-1 and TRBJ1-1, with D possibly matching TRBD1 (6 bases). The CDR3 has 15 residues. V gave up 8 bases and J gave up 6 bases, with 22 bases separating them. Germline V gene sequence: CDR1 WNHNN, CDR2 SYGVQD (reference sequence). As DNA, the CDR3 is TGCGCCAGCGGTAGGGGGGGAATATTACAATCTGAAGCTTTCTTT. As protein: CASGRGGILQSEAFF.

The chain uses TRBV4-2 and TRBJ1-5; D possibly corresponds to TRBD1 (5 bases). CDR3 length: 14 residues. Germline CDR1 and CDR2: LGHNA and YNFKEQ. The germline V and J ends were trimmed by 1 base and 3 bases, with 7 bases remaining between them. The CDR3 DNA sequence: TGTGCCAGCAGCCAAGGACAGTACAATCAGCCCCAGCATTTT. Protein sequence: CASSQGQYNQPQHF.

The chain has TRBV11-2 and TRBJ1-1, with unresolved D. This CDR3 spans 12 amino acids. Trimming left V 9 bases short and J 0 bases short, with 8 bases between. Germline CDR1 and CDR2: SGHAT and FQNNGV. This CDR3 reads CASVEMNTEAFF. CDR3 bases: TGTGCCAGTGTAGAGATGAACACTGAAGCTTTCTTT.

DNA of the CDR3: TGTGCCAGCAGTTACTCCGTCTCCTACGAGCAGTACTTC. Translation: CASSYSVSYEQYF. The chain couples TRBV6-6 to TRBJ2-7; D is unclear. Germline V gene data show CDR1 as MNHNY and CDR2 as SVGAGI (reference sequence). Trimming removed 0 bases from V and 0 bases from J, with 3 bases in between. The CDR3 contains 13 residues.

The genes are TRBV13 and TRBJ2-4; 9 bases agree with TRBD2. The CDR3 is made up of 19 amino acids. The V gene end was trimmed by 6 bases and the J gene end by 1 base; junction bases not matched to a gene: 16. Germline V gene data show CDR1 as PRHDT and CDR2 as FYEKMQ (reference sequence). CDR3 region: CASSSRRFWAGGAKNIQYF. The CDR3 DNA reads as TGTGCCAGCAGTTCCCGCCGGTTTTGGGCGGGAGGGGCCAAAAACATTCAGTACTTC.

This clone turned up a few times. V is TRBV7-2 and J is TRBJ1-1; TRBD1 matches at 9 bases. V dropped 5 bases and J dropped 4; count of bases not matched to a gene: 2. Per the germline V gene, CDR1 is SGHTA and CDR2 is FQGNSA. CDR3 length equals 13 residues. CDR3 sequence reads: CASSPTGGTEAFF. The CDR3 DNA is TGTGCCAGCAGCCCGACAGGGGGCACTGAAGCTTTCTTT. The variable domain in full, with the rest retrieved from reference TRBV7-2 and TRBJ1-1, is GAGVSQSPSNKVTEKGKDVELRCDPISGHTALYWYRQSLGQGLEFLIYFQGNSAPDKSGLPSDRFSAERTGGSVSTLTIQRTQQEDSAVYLCASSPTGGTEAFFGQGTRLTVV.

The chain carries TRBV7-2 and TRBJ2-3; 12 positions agree with TRBD2. Germline CDR1 is SGHTA and CDR2 is FQGNSA. This CDR3 spans 18 amino acids. Trimming removed 2 bases from V and 1 base from J; junction bases left unmatched: 7. In DNA, the CDR3 is TGTGCCAGCAGCTTATACCCTAGCGGGAGGGGGGGCACAGATACGCAGTATTTT. Protein: CASSLYPSGRGGTDTQYF.

The chain recombines TRBV19 with TRBJ2-7; TRBD2 aligns across 7 bases. V gave up 1 base and J gave up 2 bases; unmatched junction bases: 8. The germline gives CDR1 LNHDA, CDR2 SQIVND (reference sequence). The CDR3 loop spans 16 amino acids. The CDR3 nucleotides are TGTGCCAGTAGTATAGTCGGGGGTGCGGGAGCCTACGAGCAGTACTTC. Protein product: CASSIVGGAGAYEQYF.

V is TRBV27 and J is TRBJ1-4; perhaps TRBD1 as D (5 bases). The germline V and J ends were trimmed by 5 bases and 10 bases, with 20 bases remaining between them. Germline lookup yields CDR1 MNHEY and CDR2 SMNVEV (reference sequence). The CDR3 runs to 15 residues. CDR3 amino acids: CASSPRTTISGKLFF. CDR3 in DNA: TGTGCCAGCAGTCCACGGACAACAATATCGGGAAAACTGTTTTTT.

J is TRBJ2-5 and V is TRBV6-6, with a weak D call TRBD2 (5 bases). The length of the CDR3 is 14 residues. The V gene lost 4 bases and the J gene lost 7 bases, with 16 bases spanning the gap. CDR1 MNHNY and CDR2 SVGAGI come from the germline V gene (reference sequence). Written as DNA, the CDR3 is TGTGCCAGCAGTTCGTCCGAGACCGGGGTGACCCAGTACTTC. It translates to CASSSSETGVTQYF.

The chain combines TRBV7-8 with TRBJ1-4; D remains ambiguous. The V end lost 7 bases, the J end lost 7 bases, and 13 bases lay between the germline ends. Germline CDR1 reads SGHVS; CDR2 reads FQNEAQ. CDR3 length: 13 amino acids. The CDR3 protein is CASTGLGVEKLFF. CDR3 coding DNA: TGTGCCAGCACCGGCCTCGGGGTTGAAAAACTGTTTTTT.